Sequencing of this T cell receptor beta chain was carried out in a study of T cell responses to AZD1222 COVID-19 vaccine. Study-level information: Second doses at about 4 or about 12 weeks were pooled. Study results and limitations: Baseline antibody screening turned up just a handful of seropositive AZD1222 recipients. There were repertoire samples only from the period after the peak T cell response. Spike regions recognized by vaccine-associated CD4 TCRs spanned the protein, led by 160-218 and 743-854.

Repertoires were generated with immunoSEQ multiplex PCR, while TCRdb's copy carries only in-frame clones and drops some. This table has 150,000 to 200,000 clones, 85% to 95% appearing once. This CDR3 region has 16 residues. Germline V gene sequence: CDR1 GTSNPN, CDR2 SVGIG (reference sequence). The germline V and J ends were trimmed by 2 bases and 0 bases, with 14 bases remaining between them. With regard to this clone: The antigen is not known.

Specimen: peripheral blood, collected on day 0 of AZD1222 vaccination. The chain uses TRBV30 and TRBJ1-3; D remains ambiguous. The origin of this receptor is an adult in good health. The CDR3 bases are TGTGCCTGGAGTCTAGAGCCCCTAAGCTCTGGAAACACCATATATTTT. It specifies CAWSLEPLSSGNTIYF.